This T cell receptor beta chain was documented in a study of blood T cell repertoires in COVID-19. Study overall: COVID-19 samples from acute and convalescent phases originated in the United States, Italy and Spain.

This CDR3 has 13 residues. The germline V gene has CDR1 SNHLY and CDR2 FYNNEI. Unmatched junction bases numbered 4, after V lost 6 bases and J lost 2 bases. In the study's own analysis: Quantification of nucleated cells was approximated via reference gene primer amplification. The assay was immunoSEQ multiplex PCR, and TCRdb's table has in-frame clones only and misses some. V, J and clone size are taken as reported in that table, and D and trimming were inferred from the DNA itself. The table includes over 70,000 clones, under 95% detected once. Sequencing used peripheral blood. V gene TRBV2 combines with J gene TRBJ2-7, with 7 bases that match TRBD1. This TCR was sampled from a human donor with active COVID-19. The donor label of this sample is uncertain. The CDR3 coding sequence is TGTGCCAGCAGAACAGGGGTCCCCTACGAGCAGTACTTC. It translates to CASRTGVPYEQYF.